This T cell receptor (beta chain) comes out of a study of T-cell reconstitution after alpha-beta-depleted transplantation in children. Whole-study results and caveats: Diversity and T-cell counts at one year after transplant derived mostly from new T cells. Several hundred graft clones that had expanded were reportedly the source of alpha-beta T cells about two months after transplant. For some patients, TCRbeta diversity was high at day 60 because of recipient T cells and thymic progenitors that survived.

Many counts were recorded for this clonotype. What it recognizes is unknown. The TCRbeta library was prepared with unique molecular identifiers. In TCRdb, the PCR reads were re-called with MiXCR into one record per CDR3 protein. The table lists about 200,000 distinct CDR3 sequences, just under 6.5% of them singletons. The CDR3 runs to 13 residues. The germline gives CDR1 LNHNV, CDR2 YYDKDF (reference sequence). Trimming shortened V by 4 bases and J by 3 bases, and 7 bases separated the two germline ends. The chain employs TRBV15 and TRBJ1-5; D gene ambiguous. The sample was PBMCs, taken before TCRalphabeta/CD19-depleted stem cell transplant. This sequence originates from a girl under two years old with combined immunodeficiency, due to receive a stem cell transplant. The CDR3 spells CATSTSFNQPQHF. The CDR3 DNA sequence: TGTGCCACCAGCACATCATTCAATCAGCCCCAGCATTTT.